Sequencing of this TCR beta chain was carried out in a study of blood T cell repertoires in COVID-19 (TCRdb year 2020). A note on the overall study: Samples from collaborators originated in the United States, Italy and Spain and spanned both the acute and convalescent phases of COVID-19. The material from the prospective study consisted of cDNA or gDNA derived from T cells, B-cell-depleted T cells, or PBMCs. The repertoires were released in a freely available public database intended as a resource for research on the immune response to SARS-CoV-2. Samples were obtained from the ongoing ImmuneRACE study (first 160 participants) and from over 1,000 subjects provided by 6 global collaborators. Where HLA class I and class II types were available, the types were taken from metadata supplied by the sample provider, not from assay-based typing. The dataset comprised deeply sampled blood TCRbeta repertoires from subjects exposed to, actively infected with, or recovered from COVID-19. A de-identified subject ID, COVID-19 status, age in years and sex were almost always included in the sample metadata.

This clone showed up just once. Its antigen remains undetermined. Per-nucleotide qualities are absent, and no much larger clonotype sits a single base away. Results the study describes overall, beyond this receptor: The amount of clinical and demographic metadata varied by source and participant and was provided uncurated.

TCRbeta CDR3 regions were amplified from genomic DNA by means of the immunoSEQ Assay, a bias-controlled multiplex PCR. In the paper's pipeline: The number of nucleated cells in each sample was estimated by amplification of reference gene primers within the assay. To quantify the absolute abundance of each unique TCRbeta CDR3 rearrangement, sequence reads were collapsed and filtered. For each sample, productive Simpson clonality was calculated by taking the square root of Simpson's diversity index across productive rearrangements. The immuneACCESS repertoire file appears here via TCRdb, limited to in-frame rearrangements. These files lack a portion of the clones; in checked studies, under half of the deficit traces to unresolved V genes, and the cause of the others is not known. The V and J calls and clone size are taken from that table; D and trimming were inferred from the DNA. This sample holds under 150,000 clones; 86% were observed only once. 2.3% of the sample comes from the top ten.

Participants in the prospective study were enrolled through a virtual design, were aged roughly 18 to 100 years, and lived in fewer than 30 United States geographic areas. Cohort assignment in the prospective study relied on participant-reported clinical history from a screening survey and a study questionnaire. Recovered participants in ImmuneRACE Cohort 3 were defined by two consecutive negative NP/OP PCR tests, clearance by a healthcare professional, or resolution of symptoms. Mobile phlebotomists in the prospective study collected whole blood, serum and a nasopharyngeal or oropharyngeal swab from every participant. Additional blood draws and questionnaires over a roughly two-month period could optionally be provided by prospective study participants. Blood samples from the prospective study were shipped frozen or at room temperature prior to DNA extraction. The receptor was isolated from a woman in her forties or fifties who had recovered from COVID-19. Input material: PBMCs or T cells enriched from blood (not recorded which).

The nucleotide sequence is TGCGCCAGCAGCCAAGTCGGGGGTACCCACGAGCAGTACTTC. It translates as CASSQVGGTHEQYF. The chain joins TRBV4-3 to TRBJ2-7; D gene: possibly TRBD2, on 6 matching bases. Deletion took 1 base off V and 5 bases off J, with a span of 12 bases between the germline ends. The CDR3 holds 14 amino acids from the cysteine to the phenylalanine. The DNA shown is the 42-base CDR3, in frame from base 1. Per the germline V gene, LGHNA is the CDR1 and YSLEER is the CDR2.